This T cell receptor (beta chain) stems from a study of T cell responses to AZD1222 COVID-19 vaccine. Libraries were prepared by immunoSEQ multiplex PCR; TCRdb keeps only in-frame clonotypes and omits some of them. The data show about 120,000 clones, with approximately 88% seen just once and 3% to 4% held by the top ten. V lost 0 bases, J lost 8 bases, and 7 bases lay in between. Germline V gene sequence: CDR1 DFQATT, CDR2 SNEGSKA (reference sequence). The CDR3 is 11 residues long. The clonotype originates from an adult in good health. Source: peripheral blood, taken on day 0 of AZD1222 vaccination. The rearrangement links TRBV20-1 to TRBJ1-1; D uncertain. In DNA form, the CDR3 reads TGCAGTGCTAGAGAAGGGTTGGAAGCTTTCTTT. It encodes CSAREGLEAFF.